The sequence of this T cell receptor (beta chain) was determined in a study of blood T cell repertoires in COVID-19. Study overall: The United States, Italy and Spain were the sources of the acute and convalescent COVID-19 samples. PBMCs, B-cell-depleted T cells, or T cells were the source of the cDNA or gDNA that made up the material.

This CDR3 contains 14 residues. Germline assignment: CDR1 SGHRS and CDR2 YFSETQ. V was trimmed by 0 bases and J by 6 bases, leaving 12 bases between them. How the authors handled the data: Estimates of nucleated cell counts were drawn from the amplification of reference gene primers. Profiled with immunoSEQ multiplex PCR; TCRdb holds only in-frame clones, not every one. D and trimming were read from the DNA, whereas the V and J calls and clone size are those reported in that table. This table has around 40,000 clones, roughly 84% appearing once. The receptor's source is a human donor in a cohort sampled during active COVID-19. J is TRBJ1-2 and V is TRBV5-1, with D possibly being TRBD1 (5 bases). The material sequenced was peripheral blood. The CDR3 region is CASSLGQGHDGYTF. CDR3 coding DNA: TGCGCCAGCAGCTTGGGGCAGGGCCACGATGGCTACACCTTC.